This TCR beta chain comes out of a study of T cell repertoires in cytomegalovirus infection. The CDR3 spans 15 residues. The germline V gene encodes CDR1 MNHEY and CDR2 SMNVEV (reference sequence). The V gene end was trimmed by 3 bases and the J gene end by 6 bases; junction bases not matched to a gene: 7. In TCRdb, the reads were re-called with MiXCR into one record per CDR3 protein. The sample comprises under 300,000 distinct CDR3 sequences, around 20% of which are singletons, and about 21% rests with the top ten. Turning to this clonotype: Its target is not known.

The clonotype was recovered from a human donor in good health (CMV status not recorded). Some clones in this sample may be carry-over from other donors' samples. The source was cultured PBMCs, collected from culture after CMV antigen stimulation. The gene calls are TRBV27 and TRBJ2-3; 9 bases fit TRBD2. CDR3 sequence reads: CASSLRGRGGDTQYF. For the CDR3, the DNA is TGTGCCAGCAGTTTGCGCGGGAGGGGAGGGGATACGCAGTATTTT.